This TCR beta chain was recovered during a study of Ad26.COV2.S vaccination and SARS-CoV-2 variants. General study findings and limits: Placebo and vaccine recipients had non-spike TCR breadth that was similar.

The treatment: about 20 received Ad26.COV2.S at low or high dose, single or two shots; about 5 received placebo; per-sample allocation not given. Day 63 following the first vaccine or placebo injection was when the samples were taken. This clone has just one count. Its antigen is unknown. Only in-frame clones appear in the TCRdb table, and some are missing; sequencing was by immunoSEQ multiplex PCR. This repertoire shows 300,000 to 400,000 clones, roughly 85% found once; its top ten account for 3% to 4%. Germline-derived CDR1 and CDR2 are SGHNT and YYREEE (reference sequence). J was trimmed by 0 bases and V by 1 base; bases with no gene match: 1. This CDR3 has 15 amino acids.

The receptor's source is a person between 18 and 65 years old who received the Ad26.COV2.S COVID-19 vaccine or a placebo. The genes are TRBV5-4 and TRBJ2-1; TRBD2 aligns across 7 bases. This specimen was peripheral blood, taken in a trial of Ad26.COV2.S vaccine versus placebo. The CDR3 protein is CASSLIAGSYNEQFF. In DNA form, the CDR3 reads TGTGCCAGCAGCTTGATAGCGGGCTCCTACAATGAGCAGTTCTTC.